Below, 17 T cell receptor beta chains from the same sample are listed, as sequenced in a study of CD8 T cells in Susac syndrome. An input of about 0.45 to 1 ug of RNA was subjected to reverse transcription using random hexamers. Via MiXCR, TCRdb re-called the immunoSEQ multiplex PCR reads, giving one row per CDR3 protein. The sample shows 150,000 to 250,000 distinct CDR3 sequences, nearly 95% of them seen only once. Sequencing was done on a sample of CD4+ T cells from PBMCs. These TCRs come from a human donor with multiple sclerosis.

In its sample, this clonotype was seen once. V and J are TRBV10-3 and TRBJ2-5; TRBD2 aligns across 10 bases. Per the germline V gene, CDR1 is ENHRY and CDR2 is SYGVKD. This CDR3 region has 14 residues. V shed 8 bases and J 4 bases; nucleotides not matched to a gene: 7. The CDR3 is CAIGVSGRRETQYF. In DNA form, the CDR3 reads TGTGCCATCGGCGTTAGCGGGAGGAGAGAGACCCAGTACTTC.

V gene TRBV20-1 combines with J gene TRBJ2-7; TRBD2 matches 7 bases. The germline CDR1 and CDR2 sequences are DFQATT and SNEGSKA (reference sequence). Trimming at V came to 3 bases and at J to 5 bases, leaving 7 bases not matched to a gene. This CDR3 has 13 amino acids. The CDR3, as DNA: TGCAGTGCTAGGAAGAGCGGGGCTGACGAGCAGTACTTC. Its protein product is CSARKSGADEQYF.

The chain combines TRBV5-1 with TRBJ2-2; D is perhaps TRBD1 or TRBD2 (6 bases each). Per the germline V gene, CDR1 is SGHRS and CDR2 is YFSETQ. V lost 0 bases and J 5 bases, leaving 20 bases between the germline ends. The CDR3 is 18 residues long. CDR3 loop: CASSLVTGRRVYTGELFF. CDR3 nucleotide sequence: TGCGCCAGCAGCTTGGTGACAGGCAGGAGGGTGTATACCGGGGAGCTGTTTTTT.

This clonotype was seen just once. The rearrangement uses TRBV11-2 and TRBJ1-1, with D unclear. Per the germline V gene, CDR1 is SGHAT and CDR2 is FQNNGV. V lost 3 bases, J lost 0 bases, and 5 bases lay in between. This CDR3 comprises 13 residues. The CDR3 DNA follows: TGTGCCAGCAGCTTGAGGTTGAACACTGAAGCTTTCTTT. It translates to CASSLRLNTEAFF.

The rearrangement links TRBV20-1 to TRBJ2-1; 8 bases align to TRBD2. CDR3 length: 14 amino acids. V gave up 6 bases and J gave up 3 bases; unmatched junction bases: 7. The germline gives CDR1 DFQATT, CDR2 SNEGSKA (reference sequence). The CDR3 region has the DNA TGCAGTGCCGTAAGCGGGAGAATCTACAATGAGCAGTTCTTC. Translating it yields CSAVSGRIYNEQFF.

The sample holds one count of this clonotype. This chain connects TRBV2 to TRBJ1-2; no firm D call. This CDR3 is 15 amino acids long. The V and J ends lost 6 bases and 3 bases respectively, with 17 bases between them. Looked up from germline, CDR1 is SNHLY and CDR2 is FYNNEI. CDR3 bases: TGTGCCAGCAGGGTAGACGGACGGTTAGACTATGGCTACACCTTC. It is translated as CASRVDGRLDYGYTF. Supplemented by reference TRBV2 and TRBJ1-2, the full variable domain reads EPEVTQTPSHQVTQMGQEVILRCVPISNHLYFYWYRQILGQKVEFLVSFYNNEISEKSEIFDDQFSVERPDGSNFTLKIRSTKLEDSAMYFCASRVDGRLDYGYTFGSGTRLTVV.

J is TRBJ1-2 and V is TRBV7-9, with 9 bases that match TRBD1. V shed 5 bases, J shed 10 bases, and the junction held 8 bases outside the gene matches. This CDR3 is built from 13 residues. Per the germline V gene, CDR1 is SEHNR and CDR2 is FQNEAQ (reference sequence). In nucleotides, the CDR3 is TGTGCCAGCAGCGTGGGGACAGGGTTCGACTACACCTTC. It encodes CASSVGTGFDYTF.

The chain combines TRBV24-1 with TRBJ2-1, with D unresolved. The CDR3 covers 13 residues. The V end lost 12 bases, the J end lost 4 bases, and 15 bases lay between the germline ends. From germline, CDR1 is KGHDR and CDR2 SFDVKD. This CDR3 is CAVGSVSYNEQFF. The CDR3 nucleotides read TGTGCCGTGGGATCGGTTAGTTACAATGAGCAGTTCTTC.

The chain uses TRBV11-2 and TRBJ2-5, with D unresolved. From germline, CDR1 is SGHAT and CDR2 FQNNGV. V was pared by 2 bases and J by 3 bases, with 7 bases between. The CDR3 has 13 residues. The CDR3 reads CASSLTTKETQYF. The CDR3 DNA follows: TGTGCCAGCAGCTTAACCACAAAAGAGACCCAGTACTTC.

The J gene is TRBJ2-5, the V gene TRBV12-3 or TRBV12-4; TRBD2 aligns across 7 bases. The CDR3 is 14 amino acids. V gave up 6 bases and J gave up 1 base; unmatched junction bases: 5. CDR3 sequence (DNA): TGTGCCAGCAGCGGACTAGGGTTCCAAGAGACCCAGTACTTC. Its translation is CASSGLGFQETQYF.

The V gene is TRBV20-1, the J gene TRBJ1-5; D possibly corresponds to TRBD1 (5 bases). Per germline, CDR1 DFQATT and CDR2 SNEGSKA (reference sequence). V was trimmed by 3 bases and J by 7 bases, leaving 16 bases between them. This CDR3 has 14 residues. CDR3 bases: TGCAGTGCTAGCAGCCGGGGACTTGGACAGCCCCAGCATTTT. This sequence encodes CSASSRGLGQPQHF.

As DNA, the CDR3 is TGCAGCGTTGAACGGTCGATCGGCGGGGGGGCCCCCAATGAGCAGTTCTTC. It codes for CSVERSIGGGAPNEQFF. V gene TRBV29-1 combines with J gene TRBJ2-1, with 9 bases identical to TRBD2. The CDR3 is 17 residues long. Germline-derived CDR1 and CDR2 are SQVTM and ANQGSEA. Trimming at V came to 2 bases and at J to 6 bases, leaving 14 bases not matched to a gene.

The rearrangement uses TRBV4-1 and TRBJ2-3; the D gene could be TRBD1 or TRBD2 (5 bases each). The CDR3 sequence is 17 residues long. V was cut by 0 bases and J by 3 bases, with 16 bases left in between. CDR1 is MGHRA, CDR2 YSYEKL, per germline. CDR3 coding DNA: TGCGCCAGCAGCCAAGAGGGAAGAGGGGTCGGTACAGATACGCAGTATTTT. It is translated as CASSQEGRGVGTDTQYF.

The J gene is TRBJ1-2, the V gene TRBV2; TRBD1 might be the D (6 bases). The length of the CDR3 is 13 residues. Germline V CDR1 and CDR2: SNHLY, FYNNEI. Trimming pared 6 bases from V and 3 bases from J, leaving 11 bases between. In nucleotides, the CDR3 is TGTGCCAGCAGCGACAGGTCCCACTATGGCTACACCTTC. This translates into CASSDRSHYGYTF.

This chain connects TRBV2 to TRBJ1-6, with a possible D match to TRBD1 (6 bases). The CDR3 sequence is 14 residues long. V shed 7 bases and J shed 14 bases, with 21 bases lying between them. Per germline, CDR1 SNHLY and CDR2 FYNNEI. The CDR3 DNA follows: TGTGCCAGCACCTTCGACAGGAGTGGTAGCACCCTCCACTTT. Protein product: CASTFDRSGSTLHF.

This clonotype has only one observation. The V gene is TRBV29-1, the J gene TRBJ1-2; 9 bases fit TRBD1. The V gene end was trimmed by 6 bases and the J gene end by 5 bases; junction bases not matched to a gene: 16. Germline V gene lookup returns CDR1 SQVTM and CDR2 ANQGSEA. The CDR3 contains 16 residues. CDR3: CSVQNFRQGDSYGYTF. CDR3 DNA sequence: TGCAGCGTCCAAAACTTTCGACAGGGGGATTCGTATGGCTACACCTTC. The full variable domain, with the rest looked up from reference TRBV29-1 and TRBJ1-2, is SAVISQKPSRDICQRGTSLTIQCQVDSQVTMMFWYRQQPGQSLTLIATANQGSEATYESGFVIDKFPISRPNLTFSTLTVSNMSPEDSSIYLCSVQNFRQGDSYGYTFGSGTRLTVV.

This clonotype has a single count. J is TRBJ2-1 and V is TRBV14; no reliable D call. Germline loops: CDR1 SGHDN, CDR2 FVKESK. The V gene lost 4 bases and the J gene lost 9 bases, with 13 bases spanning the gap. CDR3 length equals 13 residues. The CDR3 DNA follows: TGTGCCAGCAGCCTCCGAACCACCACTGAGCAGTTCTTC. This sequence encodes CASSLRTTTEQFF.